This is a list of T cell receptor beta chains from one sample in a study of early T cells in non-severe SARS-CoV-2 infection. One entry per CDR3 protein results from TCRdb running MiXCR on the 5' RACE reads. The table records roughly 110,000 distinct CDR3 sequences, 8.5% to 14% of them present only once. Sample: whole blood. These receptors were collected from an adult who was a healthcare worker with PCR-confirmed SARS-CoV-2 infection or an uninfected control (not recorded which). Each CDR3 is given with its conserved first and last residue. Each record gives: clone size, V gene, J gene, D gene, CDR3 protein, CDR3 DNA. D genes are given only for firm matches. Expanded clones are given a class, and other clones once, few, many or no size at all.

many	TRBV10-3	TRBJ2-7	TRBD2	CAIAGGTYEQYF	TGTGCCATCGCGGGGGGGACCTACGAGCAGTACTTC
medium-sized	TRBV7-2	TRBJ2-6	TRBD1	CASSRRTGWDSGANVLTF	TGTGCCAGCAGCCGCCGGACAGGGTGGGACTCTGGGGCCAACGTCCTGACTTTC
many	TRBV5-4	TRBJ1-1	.	CASSWNGQSSRGAFF	TGTGCCAGCAGCTGGAACGGACAGTCATCTCGCGGAGCTTTCTTT
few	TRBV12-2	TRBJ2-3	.	CASRLQWSSWTDTQYF	TGTGCAAGTCGCTTACAGTGGTCTAGTTGGACAGATACGCAGTATTTT
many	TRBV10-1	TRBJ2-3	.	CASSDSGSTDTQYF	TGCGCCAGCAGTGATTCGGGCTCGACAGATACGCAGTATTTT
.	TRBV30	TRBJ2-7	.	CAWSFGPEQYF	TGTGCCTGGAGCTTCGGACCCGAGCAGTACTTC
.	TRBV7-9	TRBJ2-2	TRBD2	CATPPGLATTGELFF	TGTGCCACCCCCCCGGGACTAGCTACTACAGGGGAGCTGTTTTTT
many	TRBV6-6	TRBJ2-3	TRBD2	CASRGRAGTDTQYF	TGTGCCAGCAGAGGGAGGGCCGGTACAGATACGCAGTATTTT
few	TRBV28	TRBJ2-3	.	CASTRYTPTDTQYF	TGTGCCAGCACAAGGTACACACCCACAGATACGCAGTATTTT
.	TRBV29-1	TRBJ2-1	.	CSVEDHNEQFF	TGCAGCGTTGAAGACCACAATGAGCAGTTCTTC
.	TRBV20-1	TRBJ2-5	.	CSARRRGGKQETQYF	TGCAGTGCTAGACGTCGCGGAGGTAAACAAGAGACCCAGTACTTC
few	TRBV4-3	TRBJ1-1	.	CASSQDPGTMNTEAFF	TGCGCCAGCAGCCAAGATCCCGGTACCATGAACACTGAAGCTTTCTTT
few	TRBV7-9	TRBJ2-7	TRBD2	CASSLALSGSLSEQYF	TGTGCCAGCAGCTTAGCGCTCAGCGGGAGCTTAAGCGAGCAGTACTTC
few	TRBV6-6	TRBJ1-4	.	CASSSPTITNEKLFF	TGTGCCAGCAGTTCTCCCACCATAACTAATGAAAAACTGTTTTTT
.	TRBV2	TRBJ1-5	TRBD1	CASSGDRNNQPQHF	TGTGCCAGCAGCGGGGACAGAAATAATCAGCCCCAGCATTTT
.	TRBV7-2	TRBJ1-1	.	CASSLEMGFTEAFF	TGTGCCAGCAGCTTAGAAATGGGTTTCACTGAAGCTTTCTTT
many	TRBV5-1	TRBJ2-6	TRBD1	CASSFRTGGASFSGANVLTF	TGCGCCAGCAGCTTTCGGACAGGGGGCGCCTCCTTCTCTGGGGCCAACGTCCTGACTTTC
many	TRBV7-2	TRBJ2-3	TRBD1	CASSLQGFGVTDTQYF	TGTGCCAGCAGCCTACAGGGGTTTGGGGTAACAGATACGCAGTATTTT
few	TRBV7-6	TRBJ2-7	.	CASSPILVGSGTEQYF	TGTGCCAGCAGCCCCATCCTGGTGGGTTCTGGAACCGAGCAGTACTTC
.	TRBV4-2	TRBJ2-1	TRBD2	CASSQDGGYSYNEQFF	TGTGCCAGCAGCCAAGACGGGGGGTACTCCTACAATGAGCAGTTCTTC
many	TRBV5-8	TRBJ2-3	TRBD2	CASSLGLAVSLGSTDTQYF	TGTGCCAGCAGCTTAGGACTAGCGGTGTCTCTCGGTAGCACAGATACGCAGTATTTT
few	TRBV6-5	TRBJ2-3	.	CASSYGTGRLSEYF	TGTGCCAGCAGTTACGGTACAGGGCGGCTATCGGAGTATTTT
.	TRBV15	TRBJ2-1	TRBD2	CATSNRGRAHEQFF	TGTGCCACCAGCAATCGCGGGAGGGCCCATGAGCAGTTCTTC
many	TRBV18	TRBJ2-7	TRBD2	CASSPSSGRLEQYF	TGTGCCAGCTCACCATCTAGCGGGAGACTCGAGCAGTACTTC
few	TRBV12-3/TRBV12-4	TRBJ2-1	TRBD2	CASRLAGAGNEQFF	TGTGCCAGCAGACTAGCGGGAGCGGGTAATGAGCAGTTCTTC
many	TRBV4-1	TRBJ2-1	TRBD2	CASSPYLAGLYNEQFF	TGCGCCAGCAGCCCCTATCTAGCGGGACTTTACAATGAGCAGTTCTTC
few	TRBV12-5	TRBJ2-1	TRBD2	CASVLFSGIIGNEQFF	TGTGCTAGTGTTTTGTTTAGCGGGATAATCGGCAATGAGCAGTTCTTC
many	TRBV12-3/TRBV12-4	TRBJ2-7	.	CASTHRQDSYEQYF	TGTGCCAGCACTCACCGGCAGGACTCCTACGAGCAGTACTTC
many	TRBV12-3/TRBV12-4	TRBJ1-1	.	CASSPLSDAFF	TGTGCCAGCAGTCCTTTATCCGACGCTTTCTTT
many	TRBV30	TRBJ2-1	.	CAWTRTTHNEQFF	TGTGCCTGGACCCGGACTACCCACAATGAGCAGTTCTTC
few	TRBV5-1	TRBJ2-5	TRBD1	CASSLVGQGQETQYF	TGCGCCAGCAGCTTGGTGGGACAGGGTCAAGAGACCCAGTACTTC
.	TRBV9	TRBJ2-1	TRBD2	CASSVGASGRDEQFF	TGTGCCAGCAGCGTAGGTGCTAGCGGTAGGGATGAGCAGTTCTTC
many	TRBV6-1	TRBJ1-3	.	CASSPPRGPGNTIYF	TGTGCCAGCAGTCCCCCCAGGGGCCCTGGAAACACCATATATTTT
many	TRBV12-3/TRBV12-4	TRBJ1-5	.	CASTGTTGNSNQPQHF	TGTGCCAGCACCGGTACTACAGGCAATAGCAATCAGCCCCAGCATTTT
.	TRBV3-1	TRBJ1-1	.	CASSQGVGGWNTEAFF	TGTGCCAGCAGCCAAGGAGTGGGGGGTTGGAACACTGAAGCTTTCTTT
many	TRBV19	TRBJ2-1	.	CASKVGAGGEQFF	TGTGCCAGTAAGGTGGGCGCAGGAGGTGAGCAGTTCTTC
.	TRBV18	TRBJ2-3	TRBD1	CASSPPGQGSDTQYF	TGTGCCAGCTCACCACCGGGACAGGGTTCAGATACGCAGTATTTT
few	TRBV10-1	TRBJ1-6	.	CASSEGPPDSPLHF	TGCGCCAGCAGTGAGGGGCCGCCGGACTCACCCCTCCACTTT
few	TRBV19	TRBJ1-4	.	CASSIHVRNEKLFF	TGTGCCAGTAGTATTCACGTCCGGAATGAAAAACTGTTTTTT
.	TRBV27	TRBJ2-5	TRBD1	CASTRSSTGAETQYF	TGTGCCAGCACCAGATCCTCGACAGGGGCAGAGACCCAGTACTTC
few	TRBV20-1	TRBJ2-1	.	CSASPSDWANEQFF	TGCAGTGCTAGTCCCAGTGACTGGGCCAATGAGCAGTTCTTC
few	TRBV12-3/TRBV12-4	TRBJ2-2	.	CASTPLRSTGELFF	TGTGCCAGCACCCCCCTGAGGTCCACCGGGGAGCTGTTTTTT
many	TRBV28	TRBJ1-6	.	CASSYVRGSTPLHF	TGTGCCAGCAGTTATGTCAGGGGATCTACACCCCTCCACTTT
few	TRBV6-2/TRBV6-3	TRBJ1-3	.	CAANERWTKGNTIYF	TGTGCCGCCAATGAGAGGTGGACGAAAGGAAACACCATATATTTT
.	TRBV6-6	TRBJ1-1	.	CASELRQPTEAFF	TGTGCCAGCGAACTCCGACAGCCCACTGAAGCTTTCTTT
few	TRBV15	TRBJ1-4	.	CATSRDQLNEKLFF	TGTGCCACCAGCAGAGATCAGCTTAATGAAAAACTGTTTTTT